This paragraph reports one T cell receptor beta chain. Its specificity is unknown. The data were taken from a study of T cell responses to AZD1222 COVID-19 vaccine. General study findings and limits: Clonal diversity was possibly underestimated; the donors were predominantly white British and more often female.

TCRdb's table, derived via immunoSEQ multiplex PCR, lists solely in-frame clones and lacks some. The sample holds 150,000 to 200,000 clones; 70% to 90% are singletons and the top ten take around 5.8%. In germline, CDR1 is LNHDA, CDR2 SQIVND (reference sequence). Unmatched junction bases numbered 9, after V lost 4 bases and J lost 4 bases. The CDR3 runs to 16 residues. The receptor was isolated from an adult in good health. The gene calls are TRBV19 and TRBJ2-3; 9 positions match TRBD2. This specimen consisted of peripheral blood, obtained on day 0 of AZD1222 vaccination. Here the CDR3 reads CASSTASGRSSDTQYF. The CDR3 coding sequence is TGTGCCAGTAGTACAGCGAGCGGGAGGAGTTCAGATACGCAGTATTTT.